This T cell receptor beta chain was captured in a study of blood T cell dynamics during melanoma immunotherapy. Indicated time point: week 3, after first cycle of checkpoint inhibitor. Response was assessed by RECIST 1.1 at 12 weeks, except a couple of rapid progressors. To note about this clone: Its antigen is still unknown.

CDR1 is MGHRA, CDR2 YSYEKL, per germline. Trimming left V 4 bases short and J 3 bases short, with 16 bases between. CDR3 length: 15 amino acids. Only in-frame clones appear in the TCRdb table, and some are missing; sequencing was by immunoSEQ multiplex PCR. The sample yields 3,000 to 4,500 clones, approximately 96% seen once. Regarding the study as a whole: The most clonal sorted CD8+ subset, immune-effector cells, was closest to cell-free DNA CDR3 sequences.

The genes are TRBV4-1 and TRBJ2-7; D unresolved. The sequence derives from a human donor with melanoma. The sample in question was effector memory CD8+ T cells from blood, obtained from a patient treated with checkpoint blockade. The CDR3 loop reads CASSPSRVGGYEQYF. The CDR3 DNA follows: TGCGCCAGCAGCCCCAGCCGGGTTGGTGGCTACGAGCAGTACTTC.